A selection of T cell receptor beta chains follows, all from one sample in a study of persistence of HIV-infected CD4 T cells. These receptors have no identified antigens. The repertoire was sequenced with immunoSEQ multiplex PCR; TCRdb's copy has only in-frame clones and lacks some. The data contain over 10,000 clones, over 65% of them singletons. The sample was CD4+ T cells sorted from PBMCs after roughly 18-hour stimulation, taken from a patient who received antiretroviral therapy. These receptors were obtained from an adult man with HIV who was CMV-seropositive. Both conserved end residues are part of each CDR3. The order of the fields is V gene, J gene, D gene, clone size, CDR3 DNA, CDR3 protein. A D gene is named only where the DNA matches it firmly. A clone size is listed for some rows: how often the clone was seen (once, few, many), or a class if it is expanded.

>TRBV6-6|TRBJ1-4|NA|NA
TGTGCCAGCCGAAATGAAAAACTGTTTTTT
CASRNEKLFF
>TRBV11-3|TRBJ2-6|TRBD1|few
TGTGCCAGCAGCTTAGGTGGGACAGGGCTGTCTGGGGCCAACGTCCTGACTTTC
CASSLGGTGLSGANVLTF
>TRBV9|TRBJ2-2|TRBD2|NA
TGTGCCAGCAGCCCCTCTGGGGGGGCGAACACCGGGGAGCTGTTTTTT
CASSPSGGANTGELFF
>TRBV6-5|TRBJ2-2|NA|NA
TGTGCCAGCAGTTACTCGTCGGGACGGCCGGGGGAGCTGTTTTTT
CASSYSSGRPGELFF
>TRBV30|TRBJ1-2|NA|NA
TGTGCCTGGACCGTCCAGGGGAACTATGGCTACACCTTC
CAWTVQGNYGYTF
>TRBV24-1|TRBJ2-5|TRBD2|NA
TGTGCCACCAGTGAGGGGGGGGTCCAAGAGACCCAGTACTTC
CATSEGGVQETQYF
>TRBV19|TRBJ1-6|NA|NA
TGTGCCAGTAGTCAGAACCGGATTTCACCCCTCCACTTT
CASSQNRISPLHF
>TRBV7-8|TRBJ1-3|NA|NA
TGTGCCAGCAGGCCAGGGAGCGCCGTAAACACCATATATTTT
CASRPGSAVNTIYF
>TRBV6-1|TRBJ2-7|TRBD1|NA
TGTGCCAGCAGCACCGGGACAGCGAGGGAGCAGTACTTC
CASSTGTAREQYF
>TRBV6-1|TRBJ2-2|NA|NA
TGTGCCAGCCGTGGTAGGAGAGTGGGGCCGAACACCGGGGAGCTGTTTTTT
CASRGRRVGPNTGELFF
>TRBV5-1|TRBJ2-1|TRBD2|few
TGCGCCAGCAGCAGCGGGATTCTAGCGGGAGCAACGAATGAGCAGTTCTTC
CASSSGILAGATNEQFF
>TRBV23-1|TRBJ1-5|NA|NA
TGCGCCAGCAGTCCAAGGAAGAATCAGCCCCAGCATTTT
CASSPRKNQPQHF
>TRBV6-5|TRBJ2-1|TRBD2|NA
TGTGCCAGCAGTTACGGCGGGGGGGCGTGGAATGAGCAGTTCTTC
CASSYGGGAWNEQFF
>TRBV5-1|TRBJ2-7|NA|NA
TGCGCCAGCAGCTTCGCCATAAGCTCCTACGAGCAGTACTTC
CASSFAISSYEQYF
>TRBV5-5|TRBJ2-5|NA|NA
TGTGCCAGCAGCCCCAGACAGCAACAAGAGACCCAGTACTTC
CASSPRQQQETQYF
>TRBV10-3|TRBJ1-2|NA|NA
TGTGCCATCAGGCCCTCCGGGGGCGCGAGCTATGGCTACACCTTC
CAIRPSGGASYGYTF
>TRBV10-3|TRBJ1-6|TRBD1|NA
TGTGCCATCAGTGAGGGGGACAGGGGAAATTCACCCCTCCACTTT
CAISEGDRGNSPLHF
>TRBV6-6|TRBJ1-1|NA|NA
TGTGCCAGCAACCAGGGAGGGTTGGTCACTGAAGCTTTCTTT
CASNQGGLVTEAFF
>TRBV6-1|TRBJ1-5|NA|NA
TGTGCCAGCAGTGAAGCCCAGACATTATTGCCGGGGGCTGATCAGCCCCAGCATTTT
CASSEAQTLLPGADQPQHF
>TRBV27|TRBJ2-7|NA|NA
TGTGCCAGCAGTTTAACACCTAAGGGGGGGCAGTACTTC
CASSLTPKGGQYF
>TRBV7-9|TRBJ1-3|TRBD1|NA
TGTGCCAGCAGCTTAACACAGGGGACTTCCACCATATATTTT
CASSLTQGTSTIYF
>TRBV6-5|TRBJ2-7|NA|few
TGTGCCACTTCTCCGGGGGCTACCTACGAGCAGTACTTC
CATSPGATYEQYF
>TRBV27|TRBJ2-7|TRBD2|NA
TGTGCCAGCAGTTCCCCTGGACTAGCGGGCTCCTACGAGCAGTACTTC
CASSSPGLAGSYEQYF
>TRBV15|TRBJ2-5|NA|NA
TGTGCCACCAGCAAAGTGGTGGAGACCCAGTACTTC
CATSKVVETQYF
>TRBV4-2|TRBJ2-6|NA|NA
TGTGCCAGCAGCCAAGACGGATCTGGGGCCAACGTCCTGACTTTC
CASSQDGSGANVLTF
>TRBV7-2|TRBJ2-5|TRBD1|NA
TGTGCCAGCAGCCTTGACAGGGGGCGAGAGACCCAGTACTTC
CASSLDRGRETQYF
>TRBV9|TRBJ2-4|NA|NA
TGTGCCAGCAGCGTAGAGTCTAGTAACATTCAGTACTTC
CASSVESSNIQYF
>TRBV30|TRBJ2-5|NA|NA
TGTGCCTGGAGTGTACGGAGAGAGACCCAGTACTTC
CAWSVRRETQYF
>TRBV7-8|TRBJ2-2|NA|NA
TGTGCCAGCAGCTTAGGGGCAGCAGGCGGGGAGCTGTTTTTT
CASSLGAAGGELFF
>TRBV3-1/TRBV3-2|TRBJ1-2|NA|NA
TGTGCCAGCAGCCAGTCGGACGGTACTAACTATGGCTACACCTTC
CASSQSDGTNYGYTF
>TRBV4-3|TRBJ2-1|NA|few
TGCGCCAGCAGATCCTTAGGGCGGTGGGTCGACAATGAGCAGTTCTTC
CASRSLGRWVDNEQFF
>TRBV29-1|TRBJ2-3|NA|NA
TGCAGCGTTAAGGGGAACCTAGGCGCAGATACGCAGTATTTT
CSVKGNLGADTQYF
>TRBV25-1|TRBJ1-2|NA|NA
TGTGCCAGCAGTGAATATAGTCAGAGTTGGCCGGTCTACACCTTC
CASSEYSQSWPVYTF
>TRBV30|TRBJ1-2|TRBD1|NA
TGTGCCTGGAACTCCGGGACAGGGGGTTCCTATGGCTACACCTTC
CAWNSGTGGSYGYTF
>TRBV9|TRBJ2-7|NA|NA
TGTGCCAGCAGCGTAGGGAGTAGAGGGGGCTACGAGCAGTACTTC
CASSVGSRGGYEQYF
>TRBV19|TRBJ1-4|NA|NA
TGTGCCAGTAGCCGGGCGGTAGGAAGCGAAAAACTGTTTTTT
CASSRAVGSEKLFF
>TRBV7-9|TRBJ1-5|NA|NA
TGTGCCAGCAGCTTAGGGGCAGGGGACAATCAGCCCCAGCATTTT
CASSLGAGDNQPQHF
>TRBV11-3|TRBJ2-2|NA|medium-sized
TGTGCCAGCAGCTTACAGAACACCGGGGAGCTGTTTTTT
CASSLQNTGELFF
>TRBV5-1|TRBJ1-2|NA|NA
TGCGCCAGCAGCTTGTGGAGCGCAGGCAACTATGGCTACACCTTC
CASSLWSAGNYGYTF
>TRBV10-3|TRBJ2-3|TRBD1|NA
TGTGCCATCAGTGGGGACAGTACAGATACGCAGTATTTT
CAISGDSTDTQYF
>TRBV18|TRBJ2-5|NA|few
TGTGCCAGCGGGGGGGGCGGTGAGACCCAGTACTTC
CASGGGGETQYF